These T cell receptor beta chains were read from a single sample in a study of cytomegalovirus exposure and HLA in healthy donors. Produced via immunoSEQ multiplex PCR; TCRdb's table is partial and in-frame only. The sample contains about 200,000 clones, more than 75% of which appear only once. Material for sequencing was PBMCs. These receptor sequences come from a male donor in good health and CMV-seronegative. Both conserved end residues are part of each CDR3. The order of the fields is CDR3 length, clone size, V gene, D gene, J gene, CDR3 DNA, CDR3 protein. A D gene is named only where the DNA matches it firmly. Size values are once, few and many counts, or a class for expanded clones, and some rows have none.

cdr3_length: 16
clone_size: -
v_call: TRBV10-3
d_call: -
j_call: TRBJ2-5
cdr3_nt: TGTGCCATCAGTGATCTGTGTCTTACAGACCAAGAGACCCAGTACTTC
cdr3_aa: CAISDLCLTDQETQYF

cdr3_length: 14
clone_size: -
v_call: TRBV13
d_call: -
j_call: TRBJ2-7
cdr3_nt: TGTGCCAGCAGCTTCGGGAGTTCGGTCGACGAGCAGTACTTC
cdr3_aa: CASSFGSSVDEQYF

cdr3_length: 15
clone_size: -
v_call: TRBV9
d_call: -
j_call: TRBJ1-1
cdr3_nt: TGTGCCAGCAGCGTTGGGCCCGGGACTAGCACTGAAGCTTTCTTT
cdr3_aa: CASSVGPGTSTEAFF

cdr3_length: 13
clone_size: -
v_call: TRBV7-3
d_call: -
j_call: TRBJ1-1
cdr3_nt: TGTGCCAGCAGCCGACACAGGGTCACTGAAGCTTTCTTT
cdr3_aa: CASSRHRVTEAFF

cdr3_length: 13
clone_size: -
v_call: TRBV5-5
d_call: -
j_call: TRBJ2-7
cdr3_nt: TGTGCCAGCAGCTTGGCTGCAGTTTACGAGCAGTACTTC
cdr3_aa: CASSLAAVYEQYF

cdr3_length: 12
clone_size: -
v_call: TRBV7-3
d_call: -
j_call: TRBJ2-1
cdr3_nt: TGTGCCAGCAGCTTAACGGGGACAGAGCAGTTCTTC
cdr3_aa: CASSLTGTEQFF

cdr3_length: 14
clone_size: few
v_call: TRBV5-1
d_call: -
j_call: TRBJ1-3
cdr3_nt: TGCGCCAGCAGCTTGGGAGGGTCTGGAAACACCATATATTTT
cdr3_aa: CASSLGGSGNTIYF

cdr3_length: 14
clone_size: -
v_call: TRBV6-5
d_call: TRBD1
j_call: TRBJ1-4
cdr3_nt: TGTGCCAGCAGCCCCGACAGGGGGCAGGAAAAACTGTTTTTT
cdr3_aa: CASSPDRGQEKLFF

cdr3_length: 19
clone_size: -
v_call: TRBV10-1
d_call: -
j_call: TRBJ1-2
cdr3_nt: TGCGCCAGCAGTGACCCAGGGCCGGGGCGGAGGGTAGTTAGCTATGGCTACACCTTC
cdr3_aa: CASSDPGPGRRVVSYGYTF

cdr3_length: 11
clone_size: -
v_call: TRBV6-1
d_call: -
j_call: TRBJ1-1
cdr3_nt: TGTGCCAGCACCCTTAACACTGAAGCTTTCTTT
cdr3_aa: CASTLNTEAFF

cdr3_length: 13
clone_size: -
v_call: TRBV28
d_call: -
j_call: TRBJ2-1
cdr3_nt: TGTGCCAGCAGCCCGCCCCGCCACCCGCTAGGGTTCTTC
cdr3_aa: CASSPPRHPLGFF

cdr3_length: 13
clone_size: -
v_call: TRBV14
d_call: -
j_call: TRBJ2-5
cdr3_nt: TGTGCCAGCAGCCAATCTCCAAGGGGGACCCAGTACTTC
cdr3_aa: CASSQSPRGTQYF

cdr3_length: 12
clone_size: -
v_call: TRBV7-9
d_call: TRBD1
j_call: TRBJ1-1
cdr3_nt: TGTGCCAGCAGCCGACAGGGCACTGAAGCTTTCTTT
cdr3_aa: CASSRQGTEAFF

cdr3_length: 15
clone_size: -
v_call: TRBV29-1
d_call: TRBD1
j_call: TRBJ2-2
cdr3_nt: TGCAGCGCCACCACAGGGGGCGGGAACACCGGGGAGCTGTTTTTT
cdr3_aa: CSATTGGGNTGELFF

cdr3_length: 14
clone_size: -
v_call: TRBV28
d_call: TRBD2
j_call: TRBJ2-2
cdr3_nt: TGTGCCAGCAGTGGGACTAGAGGGACCGGGGAGCTGTTTTTT
cdr3_aa: CASSGTRGTGELFF

cdr3_length: 15
clone_size: -
v_call: TRBV4-1
d_call: -
j_call: TRBJ2-1
cdr3_nt: TGCGCCAGCAGCCATGCGGCCTCCTCCTACAATGAGCAGTTCTTC
cdr3_aa: CASSHAASSYNEQFF

cdr3_length: 13
clone_size: -
v_call: TRBV5-6
d_call: -
j_call: TRBJ2-3
cdr3_nt: TGTGCCAGCAGCTGGGAGAGCACAGATACGCAGTATTTT
cdr3_aa: CASSWESTDTQYF

cdr3_length: 17
clone_size: -
v_call: TRBV10-1
d_call: TRBD2
j_call: TRBJ2-4
cdr3_nt: TGCGCCAGCAGGAGAAGACTAGCGGGAAAGGCGGGAAACATTCAGTACTTC
cdr3_aa: CASRRRLAGKAGNIQYF

cdr3_length: 16
clone_size: once
v_call: TRBV7-3
d_call: TRBD2
j_call: TRBJ2-1
cdr3_nt: TGTGCCAGCAGCTATTACGGAGCGGGGTCCTACAATGAGCAGTTCTTC
cdr3_aa: CASSYYGAGSYNEQFF

cdr3_length: 15
clone_size: -
v_call: TRBV6-4
d_call: -
j_call: TRBJ2-3
cdr3_nt: TGTGCCAGCAGTGACCAGGCAGGGGGCACAGATACGCAGTATTTT
cdr3_aa: CASSDQAGGTDTQYF

cdr3_length: 15
clone_size: -
v_call: TRBV5-1
d_call: TRBD2
j_call: TRBJ2-7
cdr3_nt: TGCGCCAGCAGCTTATCCACTAGCGGAACCTACGAGCAGTACTTC
cdr3_aa: CASSLSTSGTYEQYF

cdr3_length: 11
clone_size: few
v_call: TRBV5-1
d_call: TRBD1
j_call: TRBJ1-1
cdr3_nt: TGCGCCAGCAGGACAGGGGGCGAAGCTTTCTTT
cdr3_aa: CASRTGGEAFF

cdr3_length: 17
clone_size: -
v_call: TRBV27
d_call: -
j_call: TRBJ1-2
cdr3_nt: TGTGCCAGCAGTTTATCTTCCCGGATTACCCAGGCCTATGGCTACACCTTC
cdr3_aa: CASSLSSRITQAYGYTF

cdr3_length: 14
clone_size: once
v_call: TRBV27
d_call: -
j_call: TRBJ2-5
cdr3_nt: TGTGCCAGCAGTTCCCTCGGAGGTGAAAAGACCCAGTACTTC
cdr3_aa: CASSSLGGEKTQYF

cdr3_length: 14
clone_size: -
v_call: TRBV9
d_call: -
j_call: TRBJ1-2
cdr3_nt: TGTGCCAGCAGCTCGTGGGGCGCGGACTATGGCTACACCTTC
cdr3_aa: CASSSWGADYGYTF

cdr3_length: 15
clone_size: once
v_call: TRBV28
d_call: TRBD1
j_call: TRBJ1-4
cdr3_nt: TGTGCCAGCAGTACCCGACAGGGCGAGGGTGAAAAACTGTTTTTT
cdr3_aa: CASSTRQGEGEKLFF

cdr3_length: 15
clone_size: -
v_call: TRBV27
d_call: -
j_call: TRBJ2-7
cdr3_nt: TGTGCCAGCAGTTTAATTGGTGCAGGTAGCTACGAGCAGTACTTC
cdr3_aa: CASSLIGAGSYEQYF

cdr3_length: 14
clone_size: -
v_call: TRBV25-1
d_call: -
j_call: TRBJ1-2
cdr3_nt: TGTGCCAGCAGTGAAAGCGGAATTAACTATGGCTACACCTTC
cdr3_aa: CASSESGINYGYTF

cdr3_length: 14
clone_size: -
v_call: TRBV19
d_call: -
j_call: TRBJ1-2
cdr3_nt: TGTGCCACCGAGGGGGGGGGCGCGGCCAATGGCTACACCTTC
cdr3_aa: CATEGGGAANGYTF

cdr3_length: 15
clone_size: once
v_call: TRBV2
d_call: -
j_call: TRBJ2-1
cdr3_nt: TGTGCCAGCAGCGGCGGGACCCTGGATGACGATGAGCAGTTCTTC
cdr3_aa: CASSGGTLDDDEQFF

cdr3_length: 14
clone_size: -
v_call: TRBV7-2
d_call: -
j_call: TRBJ2-2
cdr3_nt: TGTGCCAGCACCTTGGTCAGCGACACCGGGGAGCTGTTTTTT
cdr3_aa: CASTLVSDTGELFF